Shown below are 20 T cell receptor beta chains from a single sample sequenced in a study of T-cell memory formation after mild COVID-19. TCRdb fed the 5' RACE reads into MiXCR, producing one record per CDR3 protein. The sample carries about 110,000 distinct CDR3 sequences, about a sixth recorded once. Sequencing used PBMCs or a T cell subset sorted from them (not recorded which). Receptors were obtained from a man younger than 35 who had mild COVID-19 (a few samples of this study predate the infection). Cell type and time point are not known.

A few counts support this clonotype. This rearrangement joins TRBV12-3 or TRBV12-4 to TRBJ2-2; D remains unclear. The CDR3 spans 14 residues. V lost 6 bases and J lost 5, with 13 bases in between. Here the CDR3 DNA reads TGTGCCAGCAGCCCAGATGGACGTACCGGGGAGCTGTTTTTT. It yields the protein CASSPDGRTGELFF.

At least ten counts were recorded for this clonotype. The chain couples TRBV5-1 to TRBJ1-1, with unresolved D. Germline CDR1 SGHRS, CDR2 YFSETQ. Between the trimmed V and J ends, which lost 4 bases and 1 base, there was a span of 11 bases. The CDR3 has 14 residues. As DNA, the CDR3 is TGCGCCAGCAGCCCTCCGGGAGGGAACACTGAAGCTTTCTTT. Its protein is CASSPPGGNTEAFF.

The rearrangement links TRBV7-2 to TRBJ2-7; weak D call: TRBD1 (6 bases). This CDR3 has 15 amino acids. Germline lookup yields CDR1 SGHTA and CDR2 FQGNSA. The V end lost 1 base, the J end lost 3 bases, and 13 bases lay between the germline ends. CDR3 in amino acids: CASSLVIGQYYEQYF. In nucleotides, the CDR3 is TGTGCCAGCAGCTTAGTTATCGGACAGTACTACGAGCAGTACTTC.

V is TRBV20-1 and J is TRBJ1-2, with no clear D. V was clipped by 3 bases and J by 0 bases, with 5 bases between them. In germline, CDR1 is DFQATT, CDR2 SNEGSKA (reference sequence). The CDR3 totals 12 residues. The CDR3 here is CSASFTNYGYTF. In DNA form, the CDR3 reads TGCAGTGCTAGTTTCACTAACTATGGCTACACCTTC.

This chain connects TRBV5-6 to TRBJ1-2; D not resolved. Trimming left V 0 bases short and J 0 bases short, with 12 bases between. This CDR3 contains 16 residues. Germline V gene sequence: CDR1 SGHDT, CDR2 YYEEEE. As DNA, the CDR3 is TGTGCCAGCAGCTTGGGATTGGGAACAGCTAACTATGGCTACACCTTC. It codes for CASSLGLGTANYGYTF.

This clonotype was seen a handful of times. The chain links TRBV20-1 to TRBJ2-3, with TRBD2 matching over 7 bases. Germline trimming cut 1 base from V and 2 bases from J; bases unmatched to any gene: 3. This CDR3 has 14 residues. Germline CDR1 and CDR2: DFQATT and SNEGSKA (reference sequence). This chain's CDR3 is CSARVRGYTDTQYF. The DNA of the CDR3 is TGCAGTGCTAGAGTGCGGGGGTACACAGATACGCAGTATTTT.

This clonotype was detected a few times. The CDR3 sequence is CASSQGTSQETQYF. CDR3 DNA: TGTGCCAGCAGCCAAGGGACTTCTCAAGAGACCCAGTACTTC. The chain combines TRBV4-2 with TRBJ2-5, with TRBD2 as a possible D gene (5 bases). The V gene lost 1 base and the J gene lost 2 bases, with 8 bases spanning the gap. CDR1 and CDR2 (germline): LGHNA, YNFKEQ. The CDR3 is made up of 14 amino acids.

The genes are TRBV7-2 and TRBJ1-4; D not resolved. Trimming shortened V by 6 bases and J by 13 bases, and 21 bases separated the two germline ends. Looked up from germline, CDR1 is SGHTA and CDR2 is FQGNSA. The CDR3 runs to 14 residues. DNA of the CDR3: TGTGCCAGCAGGAGACAAGCTTTAATGAAAAGACTGTTTTTT. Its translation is CASRRQALMKRLFF.

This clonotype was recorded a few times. CDR3 in amino acids: CSASYGTATYEQYF. The CDR3 DNA reads as TGCAGTGCTAGTTATGGGACAGCAACCTACGAGCAGTACTTC. The chain uses TRBV20-1 and TRBJ2-7; 7 bases fit TRBD1. J lost 2 bases, V lost 3 bases, and 7 bases had no gene match. CDR1 DFQATT and CDR2 SNEGSKA come from the germline V gene (reference sequence). This CDR3 has 14 residues.

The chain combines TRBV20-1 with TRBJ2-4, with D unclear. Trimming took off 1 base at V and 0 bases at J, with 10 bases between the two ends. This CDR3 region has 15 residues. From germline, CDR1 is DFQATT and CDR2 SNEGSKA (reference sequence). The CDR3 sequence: CSARAVGLAKNIQYF. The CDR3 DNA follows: TGCAGTGCTAGAGCTGTCGGGCTAGCCAAAAACATTCAGTACTTC.

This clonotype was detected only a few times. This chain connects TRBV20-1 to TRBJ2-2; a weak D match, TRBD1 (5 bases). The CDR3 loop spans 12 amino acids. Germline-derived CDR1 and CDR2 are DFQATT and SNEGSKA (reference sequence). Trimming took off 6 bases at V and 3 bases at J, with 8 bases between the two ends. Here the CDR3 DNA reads TGCAGTGCAACGACAGACACCGGGGAGCTGTTTTTT. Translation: CSATTDTGELFF.

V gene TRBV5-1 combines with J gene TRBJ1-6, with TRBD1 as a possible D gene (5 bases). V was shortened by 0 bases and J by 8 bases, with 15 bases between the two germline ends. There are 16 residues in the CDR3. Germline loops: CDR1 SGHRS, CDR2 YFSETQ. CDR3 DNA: TGCGCCAGCAGCTTGGTTCCAGGGATATCGGATTCACCCCTCCACTTT. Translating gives CASSLVPGISDSPLHF. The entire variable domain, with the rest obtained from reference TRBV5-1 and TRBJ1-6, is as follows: KAGVTQTPRYLIKTRGQQVTLSCSPISGHRSVSWYQQTPGQGLQFLFEYFSETQRNKGNFPGRFSGRQFSNSRSEMNVSTLELGDSALYLCASSLVPGISDSPLHFGNGTRLTVT.

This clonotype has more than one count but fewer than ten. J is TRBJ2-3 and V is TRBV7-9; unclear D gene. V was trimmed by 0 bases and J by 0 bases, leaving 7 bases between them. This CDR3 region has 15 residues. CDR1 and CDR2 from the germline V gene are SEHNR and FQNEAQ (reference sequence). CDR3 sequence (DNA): TGTGCCAGCAGCTTAGCGGCGGTTAGCACAGATACGCAGTATTTT. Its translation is CASSLAAVSTDTQYF. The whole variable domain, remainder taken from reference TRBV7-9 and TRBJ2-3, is DTGVSQNPRHKITKRGQNVTFRCDPISEHNRLYWYRQTLGQGPEFLTYFQNEAQLEKSRLLSDRFSAERPKGSFSTLEIQRTEQGDSAMYLCASSLAAVSTDTQYFGPGTRLTVL.

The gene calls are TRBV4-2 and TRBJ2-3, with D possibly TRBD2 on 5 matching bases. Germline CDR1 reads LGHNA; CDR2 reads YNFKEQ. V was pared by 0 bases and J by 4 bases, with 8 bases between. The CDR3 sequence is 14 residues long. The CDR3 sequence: CASSQDRTADTQYF. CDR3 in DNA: TGTGCCAGCAGCCAAGATCGGACTGCAGATACGCAGTATTTT.

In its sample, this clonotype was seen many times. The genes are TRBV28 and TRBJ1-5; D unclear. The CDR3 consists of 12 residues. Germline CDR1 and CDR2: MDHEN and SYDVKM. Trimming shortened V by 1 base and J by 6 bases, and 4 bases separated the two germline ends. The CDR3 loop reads CASSLYRQPQHF. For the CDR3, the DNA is TGTGCCAGCAGTTTATACCGTCAGCCCCAGCATTTT.

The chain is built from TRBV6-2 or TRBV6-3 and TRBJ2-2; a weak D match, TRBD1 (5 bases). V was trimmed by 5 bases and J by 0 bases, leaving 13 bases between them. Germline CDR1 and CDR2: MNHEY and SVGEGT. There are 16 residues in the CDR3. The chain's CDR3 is CASSNYRSTNTGELFF. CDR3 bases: TGTGCCAGCAGTAATTACAGGTCGACGAACACCGGGGAGCTGTTTTTT.

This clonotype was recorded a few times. DNA of the CDR3: TGCGCCAGCAGCCCCCTAACCGGGACAAATGGCTACACCTTC. Protein product: CASSPLTGTNGYTF. The genes are TRBV5-1 and TRBJ1-2; tentatively, D is TRBD1 (6 bases). Germline assignment: CDR1 SGHRS and CDR2 YFSETQ. The CDR3 consists of 14 residues. The V gene lost 4 bases and the J gene lost 6 bases, with 16 bases spanning the gap.

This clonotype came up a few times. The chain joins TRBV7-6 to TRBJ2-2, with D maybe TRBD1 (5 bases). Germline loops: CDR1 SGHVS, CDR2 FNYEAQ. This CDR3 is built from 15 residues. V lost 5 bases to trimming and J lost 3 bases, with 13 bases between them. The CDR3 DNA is TGTGCCAGCAGCAGCAGGGTCGCGGACACCGGGGAGCTGTTTTTT. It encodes CASSSRVADTGELFF. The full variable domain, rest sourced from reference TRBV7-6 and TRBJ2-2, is GAGVSQSPRYKVTKRGQDVALRCDPISGHVSLYWYRQALGQGPEFLTYFNYEAQQDKSGLPNDRFSAERPEGSISTLTIQRTEQRDSAMYRCASSSRVADTGELFFGEGSRLTVL.

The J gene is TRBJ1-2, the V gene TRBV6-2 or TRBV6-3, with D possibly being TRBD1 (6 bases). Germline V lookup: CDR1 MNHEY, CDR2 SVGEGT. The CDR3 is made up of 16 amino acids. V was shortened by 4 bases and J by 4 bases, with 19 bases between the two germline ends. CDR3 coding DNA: TGTGCCAGCAGTTCCGTCCTGAAAGACAGGCTCTATGGCTACACCTTC. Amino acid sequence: CASSSVLKDRLYGYTF.

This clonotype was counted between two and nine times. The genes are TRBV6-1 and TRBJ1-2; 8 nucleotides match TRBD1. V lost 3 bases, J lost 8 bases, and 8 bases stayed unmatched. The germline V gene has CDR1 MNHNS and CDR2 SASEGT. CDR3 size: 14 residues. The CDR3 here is CASSDTGQGGGYTF. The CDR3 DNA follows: TGTGCCAGCAGTGATACAGGACAGGGAGGCGGCTACACCTTC.